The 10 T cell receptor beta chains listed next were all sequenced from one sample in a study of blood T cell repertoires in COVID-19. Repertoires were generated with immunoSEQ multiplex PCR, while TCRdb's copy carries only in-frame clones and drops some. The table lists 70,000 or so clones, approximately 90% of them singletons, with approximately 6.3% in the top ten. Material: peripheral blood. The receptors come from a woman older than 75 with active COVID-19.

CDR3 coding DNA: TGTGCCAGTAGTTTAGCCGGGACAGGGCTCGTACCGAGCTCCTACAATGAGCAGTTCTTC. Translation gives CASSLAGTGLVPSSYNEQFF. This sequence joins TRBV19 and TRBJ2-1; TRBD1 matches at 9 bases. V shed 5 bases, J shed 0 bases, and the junction held 17 bases outside the gene matches. The CDR3 runs 20 residues. Per germline, CDR1 LNHDA and CDR2 SQIVND (reference sequence). Full variable domain (rest looked up from reference TRBV19 and TRBJ2-1): DGGITQSPKYLFRKEGQNVTLSCEQNLNHDAMYWYRQDPGQGLRLIYYSQIVNDFQKGDIAEGYSVSREKKESFPLTVTSAQKNPTAFYLCASSLAGTGLVPSSYNEQFFGPGTRLTVL.

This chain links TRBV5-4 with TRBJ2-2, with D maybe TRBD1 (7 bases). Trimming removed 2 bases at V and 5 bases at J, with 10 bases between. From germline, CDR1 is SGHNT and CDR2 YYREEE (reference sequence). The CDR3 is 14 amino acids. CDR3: CASSFPGGTGELFF. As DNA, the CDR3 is TGTGCCAGCAGCTTTCCAGGGGGGACCGGGGAGCTGTTTTTT.

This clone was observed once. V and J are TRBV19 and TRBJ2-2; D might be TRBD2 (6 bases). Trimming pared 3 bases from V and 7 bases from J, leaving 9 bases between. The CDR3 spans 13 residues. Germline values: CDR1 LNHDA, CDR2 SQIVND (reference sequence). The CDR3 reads CASSIGLNGELFF. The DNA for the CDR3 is TGTGCCAGTAGTATTGGACTAAACGGGGAGCTGTTTTTT.

Here the CDR3 DNA reads TGTGCCAGCAGTGGACTAGCGGGTTCTAGCACAGATACGCAGTATTTT. Translation: CASSGLAGSSTDTQYF. The gene calls are TRBV6-2 or TRBV6-3 and TRBJ2-3; 11 nucleotides agree with TRBD2. V lost 5 bases to trimming and J lost 0 bases; unmatched junction nucleotides: 4. The CDR3 has 16 amino acids. CDR1 MNHEY and CDR2 SVGEGT come from the germline V gene.

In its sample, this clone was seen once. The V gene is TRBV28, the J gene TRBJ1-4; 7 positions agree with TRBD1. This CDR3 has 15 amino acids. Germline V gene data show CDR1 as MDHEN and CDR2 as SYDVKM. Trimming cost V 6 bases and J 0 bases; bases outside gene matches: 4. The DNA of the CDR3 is TGTGCCAGCAGCCCCGACAGGGCAACTAATGAAAAACTGTTTTTT. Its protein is CASSPDRATNEKLFF.

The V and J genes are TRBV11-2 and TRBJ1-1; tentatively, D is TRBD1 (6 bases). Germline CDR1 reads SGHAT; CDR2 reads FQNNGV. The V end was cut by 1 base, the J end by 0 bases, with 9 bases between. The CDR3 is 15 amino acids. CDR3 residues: CASSLAGTLNTEAFF. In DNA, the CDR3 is TGTGCCAGCAGCTTAGCCGGGACACTGAACACTGAAGCTTTCTTT.

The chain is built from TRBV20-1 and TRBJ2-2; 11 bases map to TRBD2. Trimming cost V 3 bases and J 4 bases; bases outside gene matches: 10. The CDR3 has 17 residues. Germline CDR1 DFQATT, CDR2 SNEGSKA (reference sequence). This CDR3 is CSASNGALAGGTGELFF. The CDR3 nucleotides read TGCAGTGCTAGTAATGGGGCTCTAGCGGGAGGCACCGGGGAGCTGTTTTTT.

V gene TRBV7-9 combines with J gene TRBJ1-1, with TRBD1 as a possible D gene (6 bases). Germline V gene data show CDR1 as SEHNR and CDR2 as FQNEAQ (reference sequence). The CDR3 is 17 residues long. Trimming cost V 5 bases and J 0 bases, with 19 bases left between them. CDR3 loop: CASSLGDIKILNTEAFF. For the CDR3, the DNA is TGTGCCAGCAGCCTTGGGGACATAAAAATCTTGAACACTGAAGCTTTCTTT.

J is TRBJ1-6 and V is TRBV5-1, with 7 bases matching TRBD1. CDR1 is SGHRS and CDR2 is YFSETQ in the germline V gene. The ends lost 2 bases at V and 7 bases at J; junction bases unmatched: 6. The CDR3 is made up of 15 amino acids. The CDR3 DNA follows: TGCGCCAGCAGCTTTGTACAGGGGATGAATTCACCCCTCCACTTT. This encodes CASSFVQGMNSPLHF.

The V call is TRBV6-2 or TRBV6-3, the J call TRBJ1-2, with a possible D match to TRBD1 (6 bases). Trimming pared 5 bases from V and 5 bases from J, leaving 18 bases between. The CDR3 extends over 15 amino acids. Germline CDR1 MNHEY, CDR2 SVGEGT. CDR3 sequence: CASSRSAGTLYGYTF. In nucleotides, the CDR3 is TGTGCCAGCAGTCGCAGTGCCGGGACACTATATGGCTACACCTTC.